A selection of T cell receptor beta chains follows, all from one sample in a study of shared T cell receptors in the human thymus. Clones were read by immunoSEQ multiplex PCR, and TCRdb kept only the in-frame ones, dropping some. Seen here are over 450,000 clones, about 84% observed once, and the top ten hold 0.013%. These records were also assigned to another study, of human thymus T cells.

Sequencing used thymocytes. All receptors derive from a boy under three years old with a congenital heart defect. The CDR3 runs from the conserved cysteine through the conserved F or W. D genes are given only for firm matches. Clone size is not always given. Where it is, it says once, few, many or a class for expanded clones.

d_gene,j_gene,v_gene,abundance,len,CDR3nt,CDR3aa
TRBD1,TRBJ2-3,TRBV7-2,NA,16,TGTGCCAGCAGCCCCGGACCAGGGGGTCGGACAGATACGCAGTATTTT,CASSPGPGGRTDTQYF
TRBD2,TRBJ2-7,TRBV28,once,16,TGTGCCAGCAGTTTATTGGCTAGCGGGAGCTCCTACGAGCAGTACTTC,CASSLLASGSSYEQYF
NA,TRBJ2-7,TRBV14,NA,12,TGTGCCAGCAGCCATGAGCCCTACGAGCAGTACTTC,CASSHEPYEQYF
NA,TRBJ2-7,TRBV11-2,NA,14,TGTGCCAGCAGCTTAGCGGTTGGGCTAAGGGAGCAGTACTTC,CASSLAVGLREQYF
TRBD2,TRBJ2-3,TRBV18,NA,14,TGTGCCAGCTCCCACCGGACTAGCGAGGATACGCAGTATTTT,CASSHRTSEDTQYF
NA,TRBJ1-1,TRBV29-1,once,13,TGCAGCGCCGCCGAGGTAGGGAGGCCTGAAGCTTTCTTT,CSAAEVGRPEAFF
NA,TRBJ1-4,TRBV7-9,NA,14,TGTGCCAGCAGCTTACTGTGGGCAAATGAAAAACTGTTTTTT,CASSLLWANEKLFF
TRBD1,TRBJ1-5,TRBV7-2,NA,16,TGTGCCAGCAGCCTTCCCGGGACAGGGGGGAATCAGCCCCAGCATTTT,CASSLPGTGGNQPQHF
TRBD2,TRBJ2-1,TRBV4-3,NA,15,TGCGCCAGCAGCCACCTACTAGCGGTGGGAGGTGAGCAGTTCTTC,CASSHLLAVGGEQFF
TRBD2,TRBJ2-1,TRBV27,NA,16,TGTGCCAGCAGTTCTGGACTAGCGGGGGGATACAATGAGCAGTTCTTC,CASSSGLAGGYNEQFF
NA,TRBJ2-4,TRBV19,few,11,TGTGCCAGTGCAGGGTACGACATTCAGTACTTC,CASAGYDIQYF
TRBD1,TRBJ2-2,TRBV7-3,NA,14,TGTGCCAGCAGCTTAGAGCAGGGGGTCGGGGAGCTGTTTTTT,CASSLEQGVGELFF
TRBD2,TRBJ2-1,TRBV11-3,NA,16,TGTGCCAGCAGCTTGGGGGGACTAGCGGGAGGGAATGAGCAGTTCTTC,CASSLGGLAGGNEQFF
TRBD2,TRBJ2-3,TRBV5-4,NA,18,TGTGCCAGCAGTTTCACAGGGGAACTAGCGGGACGAACAGATACGCAGTATTTT,CASSFTGELAGRTDTQYF
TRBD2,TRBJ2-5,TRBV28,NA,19,TGTGCCAGCAGTCACGGGACTAGCGGGGCCGTACTCACTCAAGAGACCCAGTACTTC,CASSHGTSGAVLTQETQYF
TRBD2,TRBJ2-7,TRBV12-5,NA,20,TGTGCTAGTGGTCCTGGCGGACGGCTAGCGGGAGGGCCCGGGACCTACGAGCAGTACTTC,CASGPGGRLAGGPGTYEQYF
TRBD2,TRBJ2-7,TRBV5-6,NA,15,TGTGCCAGCGACACTAGCGGGCGGGTCTCCTACGAGCAGTACTTC,CASDTSGRVSYEQYF
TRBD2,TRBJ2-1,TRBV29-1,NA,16,TGCAGCGTTTCCACCCTCCCTAGCGGGAGATACAATGAGCAGTTCTTC,CSVSTLPSGRYNEQFF
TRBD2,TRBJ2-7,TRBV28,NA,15,TGTGCCAGCAGTTTGGAGGGACTAGCGGGACATGAGCAGTACTTC,CASSLEGLAGHEQYF
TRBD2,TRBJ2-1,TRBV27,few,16,TGTGCCAGCAGTTTAGAGCGGACTAGCTCCTACAATGAGCAGTTCTTC,CASSLERTSSYNEQFF
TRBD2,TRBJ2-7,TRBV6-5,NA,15,TGTGCCAGCAGTTACAGGGGGCGGGAGGGCTACGAGCAGTACTTC,CASSYRGREGYEQYF
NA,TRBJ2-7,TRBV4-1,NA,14,TGCGCCAGCAGCCAAGCGCCTAGTTCCTACGAGCAGTACTTC,CASSQAPSSYEQYF
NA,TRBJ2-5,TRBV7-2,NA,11,TGTGCCAGCAGAACACTAGGGACCCAGTACTTC,CASRTLGTQYF
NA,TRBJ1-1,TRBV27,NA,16,TGTGCCAGCAGTCCCCGAAGCCGAACCTCGAACACTGAAGCTTTCTTT,CASSPRSRTSNTEAFF
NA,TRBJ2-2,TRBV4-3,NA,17,TGCGCCAGCAGCCAAGATTGGCGGCAGGGAGGCACCGGGGAGCTGTTTTTT,CASSQDWRQGGTGELFF
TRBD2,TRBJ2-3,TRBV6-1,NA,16,TGTGCCAGCAGTGGTCAAGCGGGAGTTAGCACAGATACGCAGTATTTT,CASSGQAGVSTDTQYF
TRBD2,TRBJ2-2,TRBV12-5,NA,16,TGTGCTAGTGGTCCAGTAAGCGGGAAGAACACCGGGGAGCTGTTTTTT,CASGPVSGKNTGELFF
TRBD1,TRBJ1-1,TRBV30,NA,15,TGTGCCTGGCACCTACCGGGACAGATGAACACTGAAGCTTTCTTT,CAWHLPGQMNTEAFF
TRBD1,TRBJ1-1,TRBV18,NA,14,TGTGCCAGCTCACCCCGGGACAGGCCGACTGAAGCTTTCTTT,CASSPRDRPTEAFF
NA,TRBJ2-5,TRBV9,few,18,TGTGCCAGCAGCGTAGATCAGGGGGAGGACGATTTCCAAGAGACCCAGTACTTC,CASSVDQGEDDFQETQYF
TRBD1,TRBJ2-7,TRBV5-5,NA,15,TGTGCCAGCAGCTTAAGGGACAGTAATACCTACGAGCAGTACTTC,CASSLRDSNTYEQYF
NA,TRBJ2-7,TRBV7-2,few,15,TGTGCCAGCAGCCCCGAAGGGCTAGCGTCTTACGAGCAGTACTTC,CASSPEGLASYEQYF
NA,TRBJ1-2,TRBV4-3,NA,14,TGCGCCAGCAGCCCAAAGGGAGGGCTGGATGGCTACACCTTC,CASSPKGGLDGYTF
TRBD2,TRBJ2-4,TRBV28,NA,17,TGTGCCAGCAGTTTTCCCCTCTCTAGCGGGAATACAGACATTCAGTACTTC,CASSFPLSSGNTDIQYF
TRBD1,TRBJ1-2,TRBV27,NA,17,TGTGCCAGCAGCCGCCGGGACAGGGTTGGGTCTAACTATGGCTACACCTTC,CASSRRDRVGSNYGYTF
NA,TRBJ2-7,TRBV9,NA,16,TGTGCCAGCAGCGTAGGAGGGAGAGGAAGCTCCTACGAGCAGTACTTC,CASSVGGRGSSYEQYF
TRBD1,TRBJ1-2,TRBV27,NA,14,TGTGCCAGCAGTCCCCTTTCAGGGGGCGGCGGCTACACCTTC,CASSPLSGGGGYTF
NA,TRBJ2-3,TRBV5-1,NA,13,TGCGCCAGCAGCTTCAGGGTCCCAGATACGCAGTATTTT,CASSFRVPDTQYF
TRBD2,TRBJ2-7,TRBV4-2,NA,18,TGTGCCAGCAGCCTAGAGGGGACTAGCCCTAATCCCGCCTACGAGCAGTACTTC,CASSLEGTSPNPAYEQYF
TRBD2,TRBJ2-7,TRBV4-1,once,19,TGCGCCAGCAGCCAGGGGCCCGGGACTAGCGGGAGTACTAGCTATGAGCAGTACTTC,CASSQGPGTSGSTSYEQYF
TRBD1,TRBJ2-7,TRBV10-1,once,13,TGCGCCAGCAGTGAGAGGGACAGGGGCGAGCAGTACTTC,CASSERDRGEQYF
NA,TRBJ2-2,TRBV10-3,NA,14,TGTGCCATCAGGGTGGCAGGGATCACCGGGGAGCTGTTTTTT,CAIRVAGITGELFF
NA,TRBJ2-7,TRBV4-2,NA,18,TGTGCCAGCAGCCAATGGTTCGAGGAGGGCCTCTTGACCTACGAGCAGTACTTC,CASSQWFEEGLLTYEQYF
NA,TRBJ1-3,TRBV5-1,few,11,TGCGCCAGCAGCTTTCATCATCACATATATTTT,CASSFHHHIYF
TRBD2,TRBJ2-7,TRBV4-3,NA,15,TGCGCCAGCAGCCAAGCCACGGGAGGGCCCTACGAGCAGTACTTC,CASSQATGGPYEQYF
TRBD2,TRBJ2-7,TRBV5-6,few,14,TGTGCCAGCAGCCCAAGACTAGCGACCTACGAGCAGTACTTC,CASSPRLATYEQYF
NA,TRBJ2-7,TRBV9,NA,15,TGTGCCAGCAGCGCCGAGGGGGGGAGTCTTCACGAGCAGTACTTC,CASSAEGGSLHEQYF
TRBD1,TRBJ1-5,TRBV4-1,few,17,TGCGCCAGCAGCCAAGGAGGAACAGGGGATAGCAATCAGCCCCAGCATTTT,CASSQGGTGDSNQPQHF
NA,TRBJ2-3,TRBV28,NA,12,TGTGCCAGCAGTTCCCTTATGGATACGCAGTATTTT,CASSSLMDTQYF
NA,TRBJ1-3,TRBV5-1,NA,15,TGCGCCAGCAGCTTGGGAGGTATGGCTGGAAACACCATATATTTT,CASSLGGMAGNTIYF
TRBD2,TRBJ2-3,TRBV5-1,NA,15,TGCGCCAGCAGCTTTTTTACGGGAGGTCTAGATACGCAGTATTTT,CASSFFTGGLDTQYF
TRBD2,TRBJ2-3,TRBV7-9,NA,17,TGTGCCAGCAGCTCGCAAACTAGCGGGAGAAGTACAGATACGCAGTATTTT,CASSSQTSGRSTDTQYF
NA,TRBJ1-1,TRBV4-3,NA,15,TGCGCCAGCAGCCAATCCCCCAGGGAGAACACTGAAGCTTTCTTT,CASSQSPRENTEAFF
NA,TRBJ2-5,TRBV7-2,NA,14,TGTGCCAGCAGTCTGGGACTCCTACAAGAGACCCAGTACTTC,CASSLGLLQETQYF
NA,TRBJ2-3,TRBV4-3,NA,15,TGCGCCAGCAGCCAAGAGATCAGGACAACAGATACGCAGTATTTT,CASSQEIRTTDTQYF
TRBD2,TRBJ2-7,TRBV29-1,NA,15,TGCAGCGTTGAAAGACTAGCGGGAGGCCACTACGAGCAGTACTTC,CSVERLAGGHYEQYF
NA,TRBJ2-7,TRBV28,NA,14,TGCGCCAGCAGTTTGGGCAACCCGTCCTACGAGCAGTACTTC,CASSLGNPSYEQYF